This T cell receptor beta chain was sequenced during a study of blood T cell repertoires in COVID-19. Overall study context: T cells, B-cell-depleted T cells, or PBMCs supplied cDNA or gDNA.

Some clones are missing from TCRdb's copy, which holds only in-frame ones; the method was immunoSEQ multiplex PCR. The sample carries about 110,000 clones, about three quarters recorded once. Germline V gene lookup returns CDR1 SGHRS and CDR2 YFSETQ. CDR3 length: 12 amino acids. V lost 4 bases and J lost 12; bases outside the gene matches: 9. Source material: peripheral blood. The clonotype was recovered from a man in his 70s with acute or convalescent COVID-19. The chain is built from TRBV5-1 and TRBJ2-7; 8 nucleotides align to TRBD1. The CDR3 protein is CASSPDRGRAYF. For the CDR3, the DNA is TGCGCCAGCAGCCCCGACAGGGGTCGAGCGTACTTC.